This TCR beta chain emerged from a study of Ad26.COV2.S vaccination and SARS-CoV-2 variants. Study observations and caveats: People given the vaccine had a wider spike-specific TCR breadth than placebo recipients did.

The sample's treatment: some 19 received Ad26.COV2.S at low or high dose, single or two shots; several received placebo; per-sample allocation not given. Samples were taken on day 63 after the first vaccine or placebo injection. An adult of 18-55 years in Boston served as donor. A single count supports this clone. No antigen is known for it. Clones were sequenced by immunoSEQ multiplex PCR, and TCRdb holds only the in-frame ones, with some missing. This table has 350,000 to 500,000 clones, about 92% appearing once. The sample was peripheral blood, taken in a trial of Ad26.COV2.S vaccine versus placebo. This clonotype originated in a person between 18 and 60 years old who received the Ad26.COV2.S COVID-19 vaccine or a placebo.

The chain's CDR3 is CSGGETEAFF. In DNA, the CDR3 is TGCAGCGGAGGGGAAACTGAAGCTTTCTTT. The gene calls are TRBV29-1 and TRBJ1-1, with D perhaps TRBD1 (5 bases). This CDR3 region has 10 residues. CDR1 SQVTM and CDR2 ANQGSEA come from the germline V gene. V gave up 7 bases and J gave up 5 bases, with 8 bases separating them.